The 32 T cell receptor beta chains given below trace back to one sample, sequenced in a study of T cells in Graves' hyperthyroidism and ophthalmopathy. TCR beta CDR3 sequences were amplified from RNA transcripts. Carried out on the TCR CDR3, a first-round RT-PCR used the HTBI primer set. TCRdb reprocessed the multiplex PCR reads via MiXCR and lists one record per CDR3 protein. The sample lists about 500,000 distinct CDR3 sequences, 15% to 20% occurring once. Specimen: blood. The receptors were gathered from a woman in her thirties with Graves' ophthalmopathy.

The CDR3, as DNA: TGCAGCGTTCTCTATAATCTAGAGCAGTTCTTC. Amino acid sequence: CSVLYNLEQFF. The rearrangement links TRBV29-1 to TRBJ2-1; D unresolved. With 5 bases removed from V and 10 bases from J, the gap between germline ends came to 12 bases. Germline assignment: CDR1 SQVTM and CDR2 ANQGSEA. CDR3 length: 11 amino acids.

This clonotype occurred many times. This CDR3 reads CASSPEVETQYF. CDR3 bases: TGTGCCAGCAGCCCCGAGGTTGAGACCCAGTACTTC. The V and J genes are TRBV3-1 and TRBJ2-5, with unresolved D. V was clipped by 4 bases and J by 5 bases, with 8 bases between them. The CDR3 consists of 12 residues. Germline V gene data show CDR1 as LGHDT and CDR2 as YNNKEL (reference sequence).

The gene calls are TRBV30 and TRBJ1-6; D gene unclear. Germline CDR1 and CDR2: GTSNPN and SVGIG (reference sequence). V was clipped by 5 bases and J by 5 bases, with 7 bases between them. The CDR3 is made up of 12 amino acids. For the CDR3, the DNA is TGTGCCTGGGGAGTTAATAATTCACCCCTCCACTTT. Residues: CAWGVNNSPLHF.

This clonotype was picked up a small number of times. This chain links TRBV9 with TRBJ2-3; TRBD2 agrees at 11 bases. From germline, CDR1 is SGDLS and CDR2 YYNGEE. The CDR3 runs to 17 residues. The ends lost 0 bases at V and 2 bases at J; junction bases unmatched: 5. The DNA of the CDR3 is TGTGCCAGCAGCGTAGGAATAGCGGGAGGGGTCACAGATACGCAGTATTTT. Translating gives CASSVGIAGGVTDTQYF. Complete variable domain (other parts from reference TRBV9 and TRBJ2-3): DSGVTQTPKHLITATGQRVTLRCSPRSGDLSVYWYQQSLDQGLQFLIQYYNGEERAKGNILERFSAQQFPDLHSELNLSSLELGDSALYFCASSVGIAGGVTDTQYFGPGTRLTVL.

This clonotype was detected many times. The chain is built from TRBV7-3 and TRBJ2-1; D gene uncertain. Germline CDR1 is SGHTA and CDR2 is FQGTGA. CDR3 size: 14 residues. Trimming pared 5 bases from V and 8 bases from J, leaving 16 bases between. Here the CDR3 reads CASSPDASRDEQFF. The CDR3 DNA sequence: TGTGCCAGCAGCCCAGACGCTAGTCGTGATGAGCAGTTCTTC. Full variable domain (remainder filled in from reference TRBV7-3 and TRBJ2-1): GAGVSQTPSNKVTEKGKYVELRCDPISGHTALYWYRQSLGQGPEFLIYFQGTGAADDSGLPNDRFFAVRPEGSVSTLKIQRTERGDSAVYLCASSPDASRDEQFFGPGTRLTVL.

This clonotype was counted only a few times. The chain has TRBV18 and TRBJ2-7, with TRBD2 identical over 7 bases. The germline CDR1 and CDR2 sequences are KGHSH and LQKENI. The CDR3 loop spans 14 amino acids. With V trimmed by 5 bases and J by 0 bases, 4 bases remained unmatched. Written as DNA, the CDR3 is TGTGCCAGCTCATGGAGCGGGGCCTCCTACGAGCAGTACTTC. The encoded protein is CASSWSGASYEQYF.

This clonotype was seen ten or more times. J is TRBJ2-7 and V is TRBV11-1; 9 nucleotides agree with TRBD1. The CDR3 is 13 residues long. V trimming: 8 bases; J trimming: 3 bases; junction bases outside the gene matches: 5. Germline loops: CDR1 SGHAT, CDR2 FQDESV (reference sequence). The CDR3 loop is CASRDRAVYEQYF. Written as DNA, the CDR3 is TGTGCCAGCCGGGACAGGGCGGTCTACGAGCAGTACTTC.

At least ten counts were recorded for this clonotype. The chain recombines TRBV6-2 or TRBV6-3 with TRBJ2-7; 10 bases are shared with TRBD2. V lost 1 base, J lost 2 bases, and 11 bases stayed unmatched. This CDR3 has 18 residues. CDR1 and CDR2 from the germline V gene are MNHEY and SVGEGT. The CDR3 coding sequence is TGTGCCAGCAGTTACTTGGCTAGCGGGAGTTGGCTTACCTACGAGCAGTACTTC. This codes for CASSYLASGSWLTYEQYF.

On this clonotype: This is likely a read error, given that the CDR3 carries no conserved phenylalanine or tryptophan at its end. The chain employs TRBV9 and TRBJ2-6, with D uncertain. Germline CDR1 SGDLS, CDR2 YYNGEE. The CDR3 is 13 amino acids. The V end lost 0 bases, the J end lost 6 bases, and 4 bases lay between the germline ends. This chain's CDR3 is CASSVGLANVLTS. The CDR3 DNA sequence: TGTGCCAGCAGCGTAGGCTTGGCCAACGTCCTGACTTCC.

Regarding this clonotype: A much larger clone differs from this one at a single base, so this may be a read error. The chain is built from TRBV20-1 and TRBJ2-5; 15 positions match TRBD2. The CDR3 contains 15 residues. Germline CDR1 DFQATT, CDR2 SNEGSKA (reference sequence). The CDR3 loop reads CSTRGLAGGQETQYF. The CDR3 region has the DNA TGCAGTACTAGAGGACTAGCGGGAGGGCAAGAGACCCAGTACTTC.

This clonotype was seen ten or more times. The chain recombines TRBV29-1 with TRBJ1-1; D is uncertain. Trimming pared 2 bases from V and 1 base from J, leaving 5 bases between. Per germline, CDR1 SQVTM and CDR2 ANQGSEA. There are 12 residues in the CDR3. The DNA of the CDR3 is TGCAGCGTTGAACAGACGAACACTGAAGCTTTCTTT. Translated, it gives CSVEQTNTEAFF. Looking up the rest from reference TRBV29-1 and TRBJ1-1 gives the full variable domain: SAVISQKPSRDICQRGTSLTIQCQVDSQVTMMFWYRQQPGQSLTLIATANQGSEATYESGFVIDKFPISRPNLTFSTLTVSNMSPEDSSIYLCSVEQTNTEAFFGQGTRLTVV.

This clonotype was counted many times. The CDR3, as DNA: TGTGCCAGCAGCTTCGGGGCTGAAAACATTCAGTACTTC. Residues: CASSFGAENIQYF. J is TRBJ2-4 and V is TRBV5-6; D may correspond to TRBD1 or TRBD2 (5 bases each). The CDR3 sequence is 13 residues long. V gave up 2 bases and J gave up 5 bases, with 8 bases separating them. Germline V gene data show CDR1 as SGHDT and CDR2 as YYEEEE.

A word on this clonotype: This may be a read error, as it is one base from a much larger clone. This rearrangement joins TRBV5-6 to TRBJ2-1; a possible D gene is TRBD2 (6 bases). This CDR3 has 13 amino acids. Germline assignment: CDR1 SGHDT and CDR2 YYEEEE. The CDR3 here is CASRGRSYDEQFF. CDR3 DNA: TGTGCCAGTCGGGGGAGGTCCTACGATGAGCAGTTCTTC.

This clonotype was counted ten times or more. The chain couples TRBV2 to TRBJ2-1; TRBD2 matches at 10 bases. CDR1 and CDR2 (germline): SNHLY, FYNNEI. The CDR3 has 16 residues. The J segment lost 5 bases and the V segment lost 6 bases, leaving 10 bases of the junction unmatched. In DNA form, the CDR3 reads TGTGCCAGCAGAACCGGGACTAGCGCAAAACACAATGAGCAGTTCTTC. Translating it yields CASRTGTSAKHNEQFF.

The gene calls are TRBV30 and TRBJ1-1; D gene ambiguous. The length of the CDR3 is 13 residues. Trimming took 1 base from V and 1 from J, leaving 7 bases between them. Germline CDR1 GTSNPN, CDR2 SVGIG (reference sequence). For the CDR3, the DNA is TGTGCCTGGAGTGCACCGCCGAACACTGAAGCTTTCTTT. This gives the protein CAWSAPPNTEAFF.

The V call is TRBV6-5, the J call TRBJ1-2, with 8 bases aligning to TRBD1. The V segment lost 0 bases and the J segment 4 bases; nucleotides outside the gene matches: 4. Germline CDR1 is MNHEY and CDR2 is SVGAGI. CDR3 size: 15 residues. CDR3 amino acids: CASSYSRDRSYGYTF. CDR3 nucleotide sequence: TGTGCCAGCAGTTACTCTCGGGACAGGTCCTATGGCTACACCTTC.

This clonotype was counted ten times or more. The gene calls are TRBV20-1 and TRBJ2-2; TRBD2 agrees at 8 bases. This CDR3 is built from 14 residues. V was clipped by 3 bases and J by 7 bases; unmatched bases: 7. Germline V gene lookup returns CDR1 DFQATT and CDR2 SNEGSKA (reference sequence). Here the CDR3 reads CSARSVAGRGELFF. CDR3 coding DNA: TGCAGTGCTAGGTCGGTAGCGGGACGCGGGGAGCTGTTTTTT.

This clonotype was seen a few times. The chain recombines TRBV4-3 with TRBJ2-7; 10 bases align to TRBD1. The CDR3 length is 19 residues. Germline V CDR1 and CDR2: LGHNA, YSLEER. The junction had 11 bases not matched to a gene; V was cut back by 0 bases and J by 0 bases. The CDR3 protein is CASSQDRGWGTGASYEQYF. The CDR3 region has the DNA TGCGCCAGCAGCCAAGACCGGGGTTGGGGGACAGGGGCCTCCTACGAGCAGTACTTC.

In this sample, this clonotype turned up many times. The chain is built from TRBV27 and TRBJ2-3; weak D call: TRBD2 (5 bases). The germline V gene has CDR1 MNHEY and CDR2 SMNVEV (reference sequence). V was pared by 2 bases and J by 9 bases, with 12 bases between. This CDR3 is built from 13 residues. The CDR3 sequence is CASSLDPSGTQYF. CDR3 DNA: TGTGCCAGCAGTTTAGATCCATCGGGGACGCAGTATTTT.

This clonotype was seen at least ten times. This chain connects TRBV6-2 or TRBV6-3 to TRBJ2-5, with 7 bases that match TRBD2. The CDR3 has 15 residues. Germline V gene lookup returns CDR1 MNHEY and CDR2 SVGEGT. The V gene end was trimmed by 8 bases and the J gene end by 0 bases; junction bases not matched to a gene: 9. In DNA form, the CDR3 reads TGTGCCAGCGTAAAGCGGGGATACAACCAAGAGACCCAGTACTTC. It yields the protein CASVKRGYNQETQYF.

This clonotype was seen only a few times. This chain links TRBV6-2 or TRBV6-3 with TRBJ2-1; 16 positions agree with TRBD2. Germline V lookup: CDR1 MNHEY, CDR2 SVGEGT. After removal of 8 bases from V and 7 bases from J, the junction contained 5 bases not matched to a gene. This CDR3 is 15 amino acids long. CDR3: CASLGLAGGGNEQFF. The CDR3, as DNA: TGTGCCAGCTTGGGACTAGCGGGAGGGGGAAATGAGCAGTTCTTC.

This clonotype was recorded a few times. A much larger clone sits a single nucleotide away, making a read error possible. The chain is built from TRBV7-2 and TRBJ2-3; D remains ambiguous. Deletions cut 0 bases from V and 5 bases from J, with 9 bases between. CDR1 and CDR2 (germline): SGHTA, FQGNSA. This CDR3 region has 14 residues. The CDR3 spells CASSLAGYGDTQYF. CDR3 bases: TGTGCCAGCAGCTTAGCGGGATATGGAGATACGCAGTATTTT. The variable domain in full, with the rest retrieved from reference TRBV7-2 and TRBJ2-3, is GAGVSQSPSNKVTEKGKDVELRCDPISGHTALYWYRQSLGQGLEFLIYFQGNSAPDKSGLPSDRFSAERTGGSVSTLTIQRTQQEDSAVYLCASSLAGYGDTQYFGPGTRLTVL.

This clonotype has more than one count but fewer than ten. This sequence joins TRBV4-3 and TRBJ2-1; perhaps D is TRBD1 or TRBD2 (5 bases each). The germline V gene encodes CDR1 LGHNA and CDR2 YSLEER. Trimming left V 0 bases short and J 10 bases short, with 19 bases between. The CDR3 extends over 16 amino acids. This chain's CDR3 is CASSQDRVGAASEQFF. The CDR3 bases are TGCGCCAGCAGCCAAGATCGTGTCGGGGCGGCCAGCGAGCAGTTCTTC.

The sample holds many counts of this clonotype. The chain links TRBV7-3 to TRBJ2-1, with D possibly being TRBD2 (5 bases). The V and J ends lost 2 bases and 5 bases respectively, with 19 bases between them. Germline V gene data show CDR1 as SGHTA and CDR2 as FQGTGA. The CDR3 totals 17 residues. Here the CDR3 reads CASSLFSVVGSNNEQFF. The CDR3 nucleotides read TGTGCCAGCAGCTTATTTAGCGTCGTAGGCAGTAACAATGAGCAGTTCTTC.

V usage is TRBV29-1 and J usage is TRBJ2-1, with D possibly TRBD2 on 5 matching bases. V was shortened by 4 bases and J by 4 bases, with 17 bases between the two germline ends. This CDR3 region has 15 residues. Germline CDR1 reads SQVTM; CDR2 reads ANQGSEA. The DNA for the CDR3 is TGCAGCGTTGTCCCTCTCAAGCGGCTGTACAATGAGCAGTTCTTC. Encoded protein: CSVVPLKRLYNEQFF.

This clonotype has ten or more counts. The DNA of the CDR3 is TGTGCCAGCAGCTCCGGACCGGACAGGTTGACTAACTATGGCTACACCTTC. This codes for CASSSGPDRLTNYGYTF. The rearrangement uses TRBV7-2 and TRBJ1-2; 7 nucleotides align to TRBD1. Trimming at V came to 4 bases and at J to 0 bases, leaving 11 bases not matched to a gene. The germline V gene has CDR1 SGHTA and CDR2 FQGNSA. This CDR3 is 17 amino acids long.

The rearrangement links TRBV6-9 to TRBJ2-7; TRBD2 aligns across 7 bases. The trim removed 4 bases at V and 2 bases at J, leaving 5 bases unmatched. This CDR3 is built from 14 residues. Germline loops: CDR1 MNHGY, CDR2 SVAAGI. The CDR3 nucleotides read TGTGCCAGCAGTTTCACCACTAGCGCCTACGAGCAGTACTTC. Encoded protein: CASSFTTSAYEQYF.

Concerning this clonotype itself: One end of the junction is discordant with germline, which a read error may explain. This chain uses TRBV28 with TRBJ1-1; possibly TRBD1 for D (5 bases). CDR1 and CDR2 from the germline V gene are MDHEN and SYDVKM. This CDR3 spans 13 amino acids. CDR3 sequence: CASTLGRGTGAFF. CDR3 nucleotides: TGTGCCAGCACCCTCGGGAGGGGCACTGGAGCTTTCTTT.

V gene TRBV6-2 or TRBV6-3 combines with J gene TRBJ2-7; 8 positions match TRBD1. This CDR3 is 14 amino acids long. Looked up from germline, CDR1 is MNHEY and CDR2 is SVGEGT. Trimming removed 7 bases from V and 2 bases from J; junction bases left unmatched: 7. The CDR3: CASTGGALTYEQYF. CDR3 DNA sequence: TGTGCCAGCACAGGGGGCGCTTTAACCTACGAGCAGTACTTC.

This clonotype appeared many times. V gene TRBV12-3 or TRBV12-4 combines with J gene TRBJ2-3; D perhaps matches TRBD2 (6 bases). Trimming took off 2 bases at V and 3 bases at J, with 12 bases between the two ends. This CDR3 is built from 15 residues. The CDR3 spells CASSLLGGATDTQYF. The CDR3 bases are TGTGCCAGCAGTTTATTGGGCGGGGCGACAGATACGCAGTATTTT.

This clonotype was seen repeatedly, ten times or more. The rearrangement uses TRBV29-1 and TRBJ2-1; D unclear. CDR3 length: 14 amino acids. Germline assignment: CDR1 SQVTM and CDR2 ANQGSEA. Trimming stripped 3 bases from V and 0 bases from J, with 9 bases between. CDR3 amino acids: CSVEGMGSYNEQFF. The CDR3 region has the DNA TGCAGCGTTGAGGGTATGGGCTCCTACAATGAGCAGTTCTTC.

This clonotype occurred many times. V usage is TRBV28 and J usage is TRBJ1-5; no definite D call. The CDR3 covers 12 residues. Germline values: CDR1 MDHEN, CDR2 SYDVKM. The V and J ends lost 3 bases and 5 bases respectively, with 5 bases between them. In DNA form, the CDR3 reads TGTGCCAGCAGTTTCGCGTATCAGCCCCAGCATTTT. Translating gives CASSFAYQPQHF.